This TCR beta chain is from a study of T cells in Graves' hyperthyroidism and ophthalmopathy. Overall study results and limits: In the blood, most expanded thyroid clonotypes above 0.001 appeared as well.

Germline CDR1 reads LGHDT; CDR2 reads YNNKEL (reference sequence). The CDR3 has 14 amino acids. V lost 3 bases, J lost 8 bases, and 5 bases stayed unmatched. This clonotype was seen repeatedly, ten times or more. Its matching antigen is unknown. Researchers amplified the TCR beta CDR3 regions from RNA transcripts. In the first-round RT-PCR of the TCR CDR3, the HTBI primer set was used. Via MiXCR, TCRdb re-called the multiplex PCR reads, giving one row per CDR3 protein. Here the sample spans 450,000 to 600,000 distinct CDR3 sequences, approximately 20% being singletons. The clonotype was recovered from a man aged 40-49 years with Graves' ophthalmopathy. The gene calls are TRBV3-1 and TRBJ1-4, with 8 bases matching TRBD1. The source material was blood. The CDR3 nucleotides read TGTGCCAGCAGCCAGAGGACAGGGAGGGAAAAACTGTTTTTT. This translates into CASSQRTGREKLFF.